This TCR beta chain was recovered during a study of shared clonotypes between healthy human individuals. Points from the study as a whole: The donor pool, a small one, limited the genetic and exposure-history diversity represented.

On this clone: As yet, its antigen is unknown.

Some clones are missing from TCRdb's copy, which holds only in-frame ones; the method was immunoSEQ multiplex PCR. The data show a few hundred thousand clones, 60% to 70% seen once. Trimming cost V 5 bases and J 6 bases; bases outside gene matches: 18. Per the germline V gene, CDR1 is SEHNR and CDR2 is FQNEAQ (reference sequence). The CDR3 covers 17 residues. Every donor, a Caucasian adult, lived in Nashville, Tennessee. The rearrangement joins TRBV7-9 to TRBJ1-2, with 7 bases aligning to TRBD1. The clonotype was recovered from a man aged 30 to 45 in good health. The sequenced sample consisted of memory CD4+ T cells sorted from blood. Indicated subset: CD45RA-negative fraction. This CDR3 reads CASSRTSPTTGRNGYTF. Here the CDR3 DNA reads TGTGCCAGCAGCCGGACTTCCCCGACGACAGGGAGGAATGGCTACACCTTC.